A single TCR beta chain is shown here with its context. Its antigen remains unidentified. This CDR3 spans 15 amino acids. V was clipped by 3 bases and J by 4 bases; unmatched bases: 8. CDR1 is SQVTM, CDR2 ANQGSEA, per germline. Genomic DNA constituted the template upon which TCR beta VDJ and CDR3 profiling was performed. TCRdb processed the reads anew with MiXCR; each CDR3 protein has one entry. The table includes fewer than 200,000 distinct CDR3 sequences, over 70% detected once. Patients included in sequencing had previously demonstrated CD8+CD57+ cell expansion by flow cytometry. Patients were untreated when blood was sampled. This sample was taken from a study of CD8+CD57+ T cells in acquired aplastic anemia. Looking at the study overall: Quantities of DNA derived from sorted CD4+ and CD8+ cells averaged 3.2 ug.

Regarding the study as a whole: Both patients and controls carried the same twenty-nine CD8+ CDR3 sequences.

The receptor's source is a human donor with aplastic anemia. This rearrangement joins TRBV29-1 to TRBJ2-5; TRBD1 matches at 10 bases. Sequencing used sorted CD4+, CD8+, or CD8+CD57+ T cells (not recorded which) from PBMCs. CDR3 in DNA: TGCAGCGTTGAGGCCGACAGGGGGCGGTCAGAGACCCAGTACTTC. Translated, it gives CSVEADRGRSETQYF.